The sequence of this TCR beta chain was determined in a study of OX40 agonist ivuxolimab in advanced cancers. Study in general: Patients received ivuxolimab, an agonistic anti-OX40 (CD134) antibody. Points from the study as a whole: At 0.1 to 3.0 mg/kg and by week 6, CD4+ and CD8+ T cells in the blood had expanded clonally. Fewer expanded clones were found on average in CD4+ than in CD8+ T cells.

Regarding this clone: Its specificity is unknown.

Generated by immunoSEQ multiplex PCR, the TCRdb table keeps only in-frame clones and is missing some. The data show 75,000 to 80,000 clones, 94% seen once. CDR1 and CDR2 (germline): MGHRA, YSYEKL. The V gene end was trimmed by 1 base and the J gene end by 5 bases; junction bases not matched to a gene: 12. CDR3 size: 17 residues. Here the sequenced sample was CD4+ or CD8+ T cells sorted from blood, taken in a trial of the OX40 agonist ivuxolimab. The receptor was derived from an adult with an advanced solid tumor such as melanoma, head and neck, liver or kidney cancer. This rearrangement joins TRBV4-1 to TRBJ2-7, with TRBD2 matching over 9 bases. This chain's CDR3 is CASSQGFSGSLSHEQYF. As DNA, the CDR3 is TGCGCCAGCAGCCAAGGCTTTAGCGGGAGTCTGAGCCACGAGCAGTACTTC.